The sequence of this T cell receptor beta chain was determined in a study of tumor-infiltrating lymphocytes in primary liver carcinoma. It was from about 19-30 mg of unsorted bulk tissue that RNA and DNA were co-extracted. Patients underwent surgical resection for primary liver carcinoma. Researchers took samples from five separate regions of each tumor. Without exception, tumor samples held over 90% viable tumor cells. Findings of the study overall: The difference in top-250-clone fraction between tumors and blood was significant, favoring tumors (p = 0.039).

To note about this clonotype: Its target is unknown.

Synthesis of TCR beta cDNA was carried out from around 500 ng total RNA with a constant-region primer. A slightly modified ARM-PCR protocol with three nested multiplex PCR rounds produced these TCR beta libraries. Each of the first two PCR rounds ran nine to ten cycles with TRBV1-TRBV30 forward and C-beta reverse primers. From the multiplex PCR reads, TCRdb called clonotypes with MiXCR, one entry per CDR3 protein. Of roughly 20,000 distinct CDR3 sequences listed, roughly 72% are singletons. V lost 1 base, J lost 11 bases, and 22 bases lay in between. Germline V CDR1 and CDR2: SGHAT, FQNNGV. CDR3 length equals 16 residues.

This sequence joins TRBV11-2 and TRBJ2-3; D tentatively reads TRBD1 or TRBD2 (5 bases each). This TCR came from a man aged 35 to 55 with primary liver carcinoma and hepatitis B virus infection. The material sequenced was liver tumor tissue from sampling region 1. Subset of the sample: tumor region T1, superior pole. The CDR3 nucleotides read TGTGCCAGCAGCTTAGGGGGGACCACGGGCACAGGTATGCAGTATTTT. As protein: CASSLGGTTGTGMQYF.